These T cell receptor beta chains were read from a single sample in a study of blood T cell repertoires in COVID-19. Profiling relied on immunoSEQ multiplex PCR, and the TCRdb table lists in-frame clones only, not all of them. This table holds about 210,000 clones, 80% found once. Sequenced: peripheral blood. All receptors derive from an older woman with acute or convalescent COVID-19. The CDR3 runs from the conserved cysteine through the conserved F or W. The D gene is left open where the match is weak. Not every row has a clone size; where given, it reads once, few, many or a size class.

abundance,d_gene,v_gene,j_gene,CDR3nt,CDR3aa
NA,NA,TRBV7-8,TRBJ1-4,TGTGCCAGCCGCGGGGACTACGAGGCTAATGAAAAACTGTTTTTT,CASRGDYEANEKLFF
NA,TRBD1,TRBV12-3/TRBV12-4,TRBJ2-1,TGTGCCAGCAGTCTTTACAGGGGAAATGAGCAGTTCTTC,CASSLYRGNEQFF
NA,NA,TRBV5-1,TRBJ1-2,TGCGCCAGCAGCTTGACAGCCAACTATGGCTACACCTTC,CASSLTANYGYTF
few,TRBD1,TRBV7-2,TRBJ1-5,TGTGCCAGCAGCTTAACCCCTCCGGGACAGGGGAGGATGCAGCCCCAGCATTTT,CASSLTPPGQGRMQPQHF
NA,NA,TRBV7-7,TRBJ2-5,TGTGCCAGCAGCAAACAGACAGGTGCGAACCAAGAGACCCAGTACTTC,CASSKQTGANQETQYF
NA,TRBD1,TRBV25-1,TRBJ2-2,TGTGCCACTACACCCCCCGGGACAGGGTCTGCCGGGGAGCTGTTTTTT,CATTPPGTGSAGELFF
NA,NA,TRBV10-3,TRBJ2-1,TGTGCCATCGATAAAGGGGCCGGCTCCTACAATGAGCAGTTCTTC,CAIDKGAGSYNEQFF
few,NA,TRBV11-3,TRBJ2-3,TGTGCCAGCAGCTTAACTAGCACAGATACGCAGTATTTT,CASSLTSTDTQYF
NA,TRBD1,TRBV11-2,TRBJ2-5,TGTGCCAGCAGCTTCGGGAACAGGGGGCTCGGAGAGACCCAGTACTTC,CASSFGNRGLGETQYF
NA,TRBD1,TRBV18,TRBJ2-7,TGTGCCAGCTCACCTCCCGGACAGGGCTACGAGCAGTACTTC,CASSPPGQGYEQYF
NA,NA,TRBV11-2,TRBJ2-7,TGTGCCAGCAGCTTAGAGACAGGAACCGCCGAGCAGTACTTC,CASSLETGTAEQYF
few,NA,TRBV19,TRBJ1-5,TGTGCCAGTAGTTCGGGTGCCGTGGGTCAGCCCCAGCATTTT,CASSSGAVGQPQHF
NA,NA,TRBV27,TRBJ2-2,TGTGCCAGCAGGGTCGCCAGTATACCCGGGGAGCTGTTTTTT,CASRVASIPGELFF
NA,NA,TRBV6-5,TRBJ1-2,TGTGCCAGCAGTATTACAGGGAGACAGCATGGCTACACCTTC,CASSITGRQHGYTF
NA,TRBD1,TRBV14,TRBJ2-1,TGTGCCAGCAGCCAGAGATCCGGGACAGGGACCAATGAGCAGTTCTTC,CASSQRSGTGTNEQFF
NA,TRBD1,TRBV18,TRBJ1-1,TGTGCCAGCTCACTAGACAGGGCCGGCGGAGCTTTCTTT,CASSLDRAGGAFF
NA,NA,TRBV27,TRBJ1-2,TGTGCCAGCGGCCACTCACAGGGCGGCGGCTACACCTTC,CASGHSQGGGYTF
once,TRBD1,TRBV7-2,TRBJ2-7,TGTGCCAGCAGCTTTGGGACAGGACTGGGCTACGAGCAGTACTTC,CASSFGTGLGYEQYF
NA,TRBD2,TRBV19,TRBJ2-1,TGTGCCAGTAGTATCGGGGCGGGGGTATACAATGAGCAGTTCTTC,CASSIGAGVYNEQFF
NA,TRBD1,TRBV5-6,TRBJ2-7,TGTGCCAGCAGCTTAATCAGGGGGATCTTCTCCTACGAGCAGTACTTC,CASSLIRGIFSYEQYF
NA,NA,TRBV29-1,TRBJ2-4,TGCAGCGTTGAAGATCAGTCTTGGAACATTCAGTACTTC,CSVEDQSWNIQYF